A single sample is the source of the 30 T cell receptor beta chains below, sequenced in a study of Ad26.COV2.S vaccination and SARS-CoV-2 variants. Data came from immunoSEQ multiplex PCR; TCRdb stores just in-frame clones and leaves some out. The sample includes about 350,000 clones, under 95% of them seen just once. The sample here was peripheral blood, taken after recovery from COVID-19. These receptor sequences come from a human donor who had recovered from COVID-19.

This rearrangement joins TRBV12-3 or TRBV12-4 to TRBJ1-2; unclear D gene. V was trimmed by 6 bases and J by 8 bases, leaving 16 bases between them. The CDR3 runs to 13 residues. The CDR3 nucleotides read TGTGCCAGCAGGGTCTTTCGGGCAGGAGGCTACACCTTC. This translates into CASRVFRAGGYTF.

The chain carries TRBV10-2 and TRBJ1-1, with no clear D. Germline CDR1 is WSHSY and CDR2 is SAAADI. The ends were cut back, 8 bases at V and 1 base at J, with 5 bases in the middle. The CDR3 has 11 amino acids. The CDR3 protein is CASAENTEAFF. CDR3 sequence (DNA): TGCGCCAGCGCCGAGAACACTGAAGCTTTCTTT.

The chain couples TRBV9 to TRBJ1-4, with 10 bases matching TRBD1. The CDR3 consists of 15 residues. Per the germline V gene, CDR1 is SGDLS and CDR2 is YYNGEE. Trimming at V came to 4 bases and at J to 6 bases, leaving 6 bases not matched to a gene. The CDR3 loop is CASSLTGTGDEKLFF. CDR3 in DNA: TGTGCCAGCAGCCTCACCGGGACAGGGGATGAAAAACTGTTTTTT.

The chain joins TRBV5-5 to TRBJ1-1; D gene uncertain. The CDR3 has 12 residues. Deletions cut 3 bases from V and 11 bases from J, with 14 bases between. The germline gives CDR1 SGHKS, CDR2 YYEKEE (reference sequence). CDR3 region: CASSSPSGEAFF. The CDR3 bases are TGTGCCAGCAGCTCCCCGAGCGGTGAGGCTTTCTTT. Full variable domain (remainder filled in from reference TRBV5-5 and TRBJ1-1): DAGVTQSPTHLIKTRGQQVTLRCSPISGHKSVSWYQQVLGQGPQFIFQYYEKEERGRGNFPDRFSARQFPNYSSELNVNALLLGDSALYLCASSSPSGEAFFGQGTRLTVV.

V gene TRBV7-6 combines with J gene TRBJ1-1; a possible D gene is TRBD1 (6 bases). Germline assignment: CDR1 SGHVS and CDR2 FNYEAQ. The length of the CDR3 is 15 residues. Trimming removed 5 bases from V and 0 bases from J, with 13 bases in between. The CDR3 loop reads CASSAGQSMNTEAFF. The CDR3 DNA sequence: TGTGCCAGCAGCGCTGGACAGAGTATGAACACTGAAGCTTTCTTT.

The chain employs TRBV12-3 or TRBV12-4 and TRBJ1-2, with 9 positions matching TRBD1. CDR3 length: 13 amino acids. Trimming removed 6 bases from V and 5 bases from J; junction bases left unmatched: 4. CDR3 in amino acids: CASRVGQGYGYTF. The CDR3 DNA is TGTGCCAGCAGAGTAGGACAGGGGTATGGCTACACCTTC.

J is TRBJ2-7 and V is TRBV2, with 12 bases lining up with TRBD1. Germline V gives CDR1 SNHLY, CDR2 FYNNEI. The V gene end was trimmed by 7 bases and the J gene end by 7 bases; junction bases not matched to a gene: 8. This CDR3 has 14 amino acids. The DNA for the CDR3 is TGTGCCAGCAACGACCGGGACAGGGGGCGTGAGCAGTACTTC. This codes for CASNDRDRGREQYF.

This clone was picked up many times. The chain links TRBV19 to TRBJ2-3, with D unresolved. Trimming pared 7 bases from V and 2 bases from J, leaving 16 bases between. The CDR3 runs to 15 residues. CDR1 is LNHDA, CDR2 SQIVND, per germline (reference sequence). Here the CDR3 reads CASKTGAHSTDTQYF. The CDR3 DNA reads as TGTGCCAGTAAGACGGGCGCACACTCCACAGATACGCAGTATTTT. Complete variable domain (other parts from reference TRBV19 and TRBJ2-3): DGGITQSPKYLFRKEGQNVTLSCEQNLNHDAMYWYRQDPGQGLRLIYYSQIVNDFQKGDIAEGYSVSREKKESFPLTVTSAQKNPTAFYLCASKTGAHSTDTQYFGPGTRLTVL.

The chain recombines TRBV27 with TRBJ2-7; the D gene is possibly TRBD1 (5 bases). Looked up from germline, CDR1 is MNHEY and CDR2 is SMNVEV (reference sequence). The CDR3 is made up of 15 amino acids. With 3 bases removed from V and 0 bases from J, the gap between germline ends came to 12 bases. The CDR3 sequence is CASSFVQGSSYEQYF. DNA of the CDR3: TGTGCCAGCAGTTTTGTGCAGGGTAGCTCCTACGAGCAGTACTTC.

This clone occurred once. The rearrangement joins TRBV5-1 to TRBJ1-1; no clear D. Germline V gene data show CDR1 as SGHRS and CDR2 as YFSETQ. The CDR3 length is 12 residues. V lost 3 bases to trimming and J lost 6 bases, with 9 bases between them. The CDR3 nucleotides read TGCGCCAGCAGCTCCTCAGGCCCTGAAGCTTTCTTT. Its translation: CASSSSGPEAFF. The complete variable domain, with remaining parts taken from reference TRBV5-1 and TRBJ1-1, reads KAGVTQTPRYLIKTRGQQVTLSCSPISGHRSVSWYQQTPGQGLQFLFEYFSETQRNKGNFPGRFSGRQFSNSRSEMNVSTLELGDSALYLCASSSSGPEAFFGQGTRLTVV.

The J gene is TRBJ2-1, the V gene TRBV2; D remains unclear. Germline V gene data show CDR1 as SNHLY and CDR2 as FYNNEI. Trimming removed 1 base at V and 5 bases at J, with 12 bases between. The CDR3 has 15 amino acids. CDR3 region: CASSEGLGRDNEQFF. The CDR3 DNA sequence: TGTGCCAGCAGTGAAGGACTGGGTAGGGACAATGAGCAGTTCTTC.

The DNA of the CDR3 is TGTGCCAGCAGCTTAGGCAGGGTCATTGAGCAGTTCTTC. Amino acids: CASSLGRVIEQFF. V gene TRBV13 combines with J gene TRBJ2-1, with D possibly being TRBD1 (5 bases). Germline V CDR1 and CDR2: PRHDT, FYEKMQ (reference sequence). V was clipped by 0 bases and J by 9 bases, with 9 bases between them. The CDR3 runs 13 residues.

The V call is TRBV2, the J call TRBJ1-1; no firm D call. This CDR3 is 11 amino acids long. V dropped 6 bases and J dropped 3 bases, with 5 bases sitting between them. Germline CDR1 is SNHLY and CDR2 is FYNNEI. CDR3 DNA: TGTGCCAGCAGCACATACACTGAAGCTTTCTTT. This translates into CASSTYTEAFF. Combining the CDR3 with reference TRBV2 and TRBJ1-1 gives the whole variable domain EPEVTQTPSHQVTQMGQEVILRCVPISNHLYFYWYRQILGQKVEFLVSFYNNEISEKSEIFDDQFSVERPDGSNFTLKIRSTKLEDSAMYFCASSTYTEAFFGQGTRLTVV.

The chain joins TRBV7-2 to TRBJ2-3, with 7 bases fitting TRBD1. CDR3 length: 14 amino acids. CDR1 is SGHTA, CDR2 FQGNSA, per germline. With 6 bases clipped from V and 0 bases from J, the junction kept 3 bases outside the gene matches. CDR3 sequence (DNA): TGTGCCAGCAGAACGGGACAGAGCACAGATACGCAGTATTTT. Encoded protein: CASRTGQSTDTQYF.

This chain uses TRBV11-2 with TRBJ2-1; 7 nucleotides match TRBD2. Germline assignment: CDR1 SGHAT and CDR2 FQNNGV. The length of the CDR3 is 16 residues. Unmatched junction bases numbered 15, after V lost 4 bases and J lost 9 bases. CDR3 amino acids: CASSSDPGLYSGEQFF. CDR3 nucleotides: TGTGCCAGCAGCTCAGACCCGGGACTATACTCCGGTGAGCAGTTCTTC. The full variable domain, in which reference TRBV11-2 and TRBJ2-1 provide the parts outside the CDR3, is EAGVAQSPRYKIIEKRQSVAFWCNPISGHATLYWYQQILGQGPKLLIQFQNNGVVDDSQLPKDRFSAERLKGVDSTLKIQPAKLEDSAVYLCASSSDPGLYSGEQFFGPGTRLTVL.

CDR3 loop: CASSPLGDHEQYF. CDR3 coding DNA: TGTGCCAGCTCACCACTTGGGGACCACGAGCAGTACTTC. The genes are TRBV18 and TRBJ2-7; the D gene could be TRBD1 or TRBD2 (5 bases each). The CDR3 contains 13 residues. In germline, CDR1 is KGHSH, CDR2 LQKENI. Trimming removed 1 base from V and 5 bases from J, with 9 bases in between. Drawing the rest from reference TRBV18 and TRBJ2-7, the complete variable domain is NAGVMQNPRHLVRRRGQEARLRCSPMKGHSHVYWYRQLPEEGLKFMVYLQKENIIDESGMPKERFSAEFPKEGPSILRIQQVVRGDSAAYFCASSPLGDHEQYFGPGTRLTVT.

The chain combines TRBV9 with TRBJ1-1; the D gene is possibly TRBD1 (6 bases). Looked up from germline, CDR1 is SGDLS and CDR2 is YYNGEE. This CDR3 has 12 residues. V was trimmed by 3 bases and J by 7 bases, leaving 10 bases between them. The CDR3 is CASSGGGSEAFF. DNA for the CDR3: TGTGCCAGCAGCGGTGGGGGCAGTGAAGCTTTCTTT.

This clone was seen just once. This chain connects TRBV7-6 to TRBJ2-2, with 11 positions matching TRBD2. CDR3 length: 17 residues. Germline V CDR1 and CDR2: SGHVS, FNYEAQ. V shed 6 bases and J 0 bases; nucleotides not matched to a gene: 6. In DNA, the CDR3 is TGTGCCAGCAGATCCTCTAGCGGGGGGCCGAACACCGGGGAGCTGTTTTTT. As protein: CASRSSSGGPNTGELFF.

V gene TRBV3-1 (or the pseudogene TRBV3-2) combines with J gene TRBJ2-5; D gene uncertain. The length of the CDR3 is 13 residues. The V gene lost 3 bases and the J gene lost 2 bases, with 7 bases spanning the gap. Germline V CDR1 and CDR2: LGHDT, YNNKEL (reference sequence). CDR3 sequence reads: CASSQGMQETQYF. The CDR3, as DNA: TGTGCCAGCAGCCAGGGGATGCAAGAGACCCAGTACTTC.

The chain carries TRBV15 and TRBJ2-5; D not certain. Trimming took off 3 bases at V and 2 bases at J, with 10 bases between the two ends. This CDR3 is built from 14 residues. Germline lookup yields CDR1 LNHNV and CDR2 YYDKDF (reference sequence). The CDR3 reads CATSSRGLQETQYF. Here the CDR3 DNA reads TGTGCCACCAGCAGTAGAGGTTTACAAGAGACCCAGTACTTC.

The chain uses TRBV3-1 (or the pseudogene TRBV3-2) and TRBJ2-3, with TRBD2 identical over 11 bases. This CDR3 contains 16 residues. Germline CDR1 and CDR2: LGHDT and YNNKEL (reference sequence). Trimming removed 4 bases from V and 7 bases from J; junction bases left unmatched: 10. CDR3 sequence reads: CASSPPVAGGSHTQYF. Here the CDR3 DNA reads TGTGCCAGCAGCCCCCCAGTAGCGGGGGGGTCTCATACGCAGTATTTT.

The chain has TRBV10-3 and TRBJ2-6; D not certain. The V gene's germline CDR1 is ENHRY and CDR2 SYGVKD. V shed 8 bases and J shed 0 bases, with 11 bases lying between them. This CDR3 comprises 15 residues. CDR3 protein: CAIQDGNSGANVLTF. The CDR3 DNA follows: TGTGCCATCCAGGACGGAAACTCTGGGGCCAACGTCCTGACTTTC.

CDR3 bases: TGCGCCAGCAGCCCTCAGGGGGCGAGGGGCAATGAGCAGTTCTTC. Residues: CASSPQGARGNEQFF. This sequence joins TRBV4-1 and TRBJ2-1, with 8 bases aligning to TRBD1. The CDR3 has 15 residues. Germline values: CDR1 MGHRA, CDR2 YSYEKL. Germline trimming cut 4 bases from V and 6 bases from J; bases unmatched to any gene: 8.

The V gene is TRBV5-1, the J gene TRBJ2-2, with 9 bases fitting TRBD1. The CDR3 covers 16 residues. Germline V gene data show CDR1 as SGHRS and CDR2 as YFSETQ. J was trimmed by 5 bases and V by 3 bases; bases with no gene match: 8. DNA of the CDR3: TGCGCCAGCAGCTCGGCTCCCGGGACAGGGACCGGGGAGCTGTTTTTT. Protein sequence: CASSSAPGTGTGELFF.

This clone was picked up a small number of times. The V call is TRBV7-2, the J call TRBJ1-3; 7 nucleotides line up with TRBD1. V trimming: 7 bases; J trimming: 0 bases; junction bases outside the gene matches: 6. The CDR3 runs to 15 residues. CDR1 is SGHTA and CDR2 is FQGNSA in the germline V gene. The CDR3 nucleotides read TGTGCCAGCAACCCCGGGACAGCCTCTGGAAACACCATATATTTT. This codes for CASNPGTASGNTIYF.

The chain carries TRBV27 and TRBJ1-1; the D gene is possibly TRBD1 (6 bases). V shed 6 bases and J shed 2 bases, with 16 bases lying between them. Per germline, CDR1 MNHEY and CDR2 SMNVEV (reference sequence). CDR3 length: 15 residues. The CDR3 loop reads CASRSTGHSNTEAFF. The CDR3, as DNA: TGTGCCAGCAGGTCTACGGGACACTCTAACACTGAAGCTTTCTTT.

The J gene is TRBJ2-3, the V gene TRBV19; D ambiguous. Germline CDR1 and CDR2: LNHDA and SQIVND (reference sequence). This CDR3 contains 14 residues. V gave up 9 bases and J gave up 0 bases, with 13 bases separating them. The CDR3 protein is CASTSWASTDTQYF. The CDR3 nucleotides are TGTGCCAGCACGTCCTGGGCGAGCACAGATACGCAGTATTTT.

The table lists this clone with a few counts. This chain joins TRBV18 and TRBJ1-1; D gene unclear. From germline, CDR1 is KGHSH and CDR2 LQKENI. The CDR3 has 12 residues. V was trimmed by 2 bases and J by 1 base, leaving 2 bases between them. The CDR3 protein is CASSPGNTEAFF. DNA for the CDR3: TGTGCCAGCTCACCAGGGAACACTGAAGCTTTCTTT.

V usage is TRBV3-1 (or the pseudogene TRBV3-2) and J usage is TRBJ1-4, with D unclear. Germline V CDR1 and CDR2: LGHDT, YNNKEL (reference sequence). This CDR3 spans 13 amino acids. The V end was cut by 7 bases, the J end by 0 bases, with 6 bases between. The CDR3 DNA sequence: TGTGCCAGCAACCGATCAACTAATGAAAAACTGTTTTTT. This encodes CASNRSTNEKLFF.

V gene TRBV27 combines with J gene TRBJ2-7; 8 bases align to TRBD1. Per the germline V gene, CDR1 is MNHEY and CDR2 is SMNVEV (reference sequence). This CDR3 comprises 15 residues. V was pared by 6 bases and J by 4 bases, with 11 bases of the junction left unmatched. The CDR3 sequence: CASSLQGGARYEQYF. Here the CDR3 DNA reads TGTGCCAGCAGCTTACAGGGGGGAGCAAGGTACGAGCAGTACTTC.